The 30 T cell receptor beta chains below all came from one sample that was sequenced in a study of radiotherapy plus CTLA-4 blockade in lung cancer. Clones were read by immunoSEQ multiplex PCR, and TCRdb kept only the in-frame ones, dropping some. The table shows more than 30,000 clones, with approximately 75% occurring only once. The sample consisted of peripheral blood, taken from a patient treated with radiotherapy plus ipilimumab. The receptors here all came from a human donor with non-small cell lung cancer that progressed on radiotherapy plus ipilimumab.

The J gene is TRBJ1-3, the V gene TRBV5-1, with D possibly TRBD1 on 5 matching bases. Trimming took 0 bases from V and 0 from J, leaving 7 bases between them. This CDR3 has 15 amino acids. Per the germline V gene, CDR1 is SGHRS and CDR2 is YFSETQ. The CDR3 is CASSLGQSSGNTIYF. CDR3 bases: TGCGCCAGCAGCTTGGGACAGAGCTCTGGAAACACCATATATTTT.

This clone has more than one count but fewer than ten. V usage is TRBV5-8 and J usage is TRBJ2-1; 9 positions agree with TRBD2. After removal of 1 base from V and 4 bases from J, the junction contained 9 bases not matched to a gene. CDR1 is SGHTS, CDR2 YDEGEE, per germline. This CDR3 is built from 17 residues. As DNA, the CDR3 is TGTGCCAGCAGCTTGTCAATCGGTAGCGGGGGTTACAATGAGCAGTTCTTC. Translated: CASSLSIGSGGYNEQFF.

This clone was seen a single time. This chain links TRBV6-5 with TRBJ1-4; the D gene is possibly TRBD1 (5 bases). Trimming removed 6 bases at V and 7 bases at J, with 15 bases between. The length of the CDR3 is 14 residues. Germline V gene sequence: CDR1 MNHEY, CDR2 SVGAGI. CDR3 loop: CASRTGGGREKLFF. CDR3 sequence (DNA): TGTGCCAGCAGAACCGGGGGAGGGCGTGAAAAACTGTTTTTT.

This chain uses TRBV28 with TRBJ1-5, with a possible D match to TRBD1 (5 bases). V lost 6 bases and J 4 bases, leaving 19 bases between the germline ends. The CDR3 consists of 16 residues. CDR1 is MDHEN and CDR2 is SYDVKM in the germline V gene. CDR3 bases: TGTGCCAGCAGGGACGCGCACCTTGGGGCGAATCAGCCCCAGCATTTT. The encoded protein is CASRDAHLGANQPQHF.

A few counts support this clone. The J gene is TRBJ2-3, the V gene TRBV29-1, with D unresolved. This CDR3 contains 12 residues. Germline CDR1 SQVTM, CDR2 ANQGSEA. The V and J ends lost 0 bases and 4 bases respectively, with 5 bases between them. In DNA form, the CDR3 reads TGCAGCGTTGAAGACGGGTCAGATACGCAGTATTTT. Translation: CSVEDGSDTQYF.

The rearrangement uses TRBV19 and TRBJ2-7; D is possibly TRBD2 (6 bases). Germline V gene data show CDR1 as LNHDA and CDR2 as SQIVND (reference sequence). V was cut by 3 bases and J by 2 bases, with 8 bases left in between. The CDR3 spans 13 residues. The CDR3 loop is CASSMRDPYEQYF. CDR3 DNA: TGTGCCAGTAGTATGCGGGACCCCTACGAGCAGTACTTC. The variable domain in full, completed from reference TRBV19 and TRBJ2-7, reads DGGITQSPKYLFRKEGQNVTLSCEQNLNHDAMYWYRQDPGQGLRLIYYSQIVNDFQKGDIAEGYSVSREKKESFPLTVTSAQKNPTAFYLCASSMRDPYEQYFGPGTRLTVT.

The rearrangement joins TRBV2 to TRBJ2-1; 8 bases align to TRBD2. Germline CDR1 is SNHLY and CDR2 is FYNNEI. The CDR3 totals 14 residues. J gave up 4 bases and V 5 bases, and 4 bases lay outside the gene matches. CDR3 amino acids: CASSFGLAYNEQFF. In DNA, the CDR3 is TGTGCCAGCAGTTTTGGACTAGCATACAATGAGCAGTTCTTC. Complete variable domain (other parts from reference TRBV2 and TRBJ2-1): EPEVTQTPSHQVTQMGQEVILRCVPISNHLYFYWYRQILGQKVEFLVSFYNNEISEKSEIFDDQFSVERPDGSNFTLKIRSTKLEDSAMYFCASSFGLAYNEQFFGPGTRLTVL.

The chain joins TRBV6-5 to TRBJ1-2; 9 bases agree with TRBD1. After removal of 0 bases from V and 7 bases from J, the junction contained 3 bases not matched to a gene. CDR3 size: 14 residues. CDR1 MNHEY and CDR2 SVGAGI come from the germline V gene. CDR3 bases: TGTGCCAGCAGTTACTCGACAGGGGGTTTTGGCTACACCTTC. Protein sequence: CASSYSTGGFGYTF.

The rearrangement uses TRBV6-1 and TRBJ2-3; tentatively, D is TRBD1 (7 bases). This CDR3 is built from 16 residues. Looked up from germline, CDR1 is MNHNS and CDR2 is SASEGT. V was clipped by 4 bases and J by 3 bases, with 17 bases between them. The CDR3 bases are TGTGCCAGCAGTGCGGGGGACAGCCGCTTGACAGATACGCAGTATTTT. Its protein product is CASSAGDSRLTDTQYF.

This clone came up a few times. CDR3 protein: CASSPTGQAIDTQYF. The CDR3, as DNA: TGTGCCAGCTCACCAACAGGACAGGCAATAGATACGCAGTATTTT. The chain couples TRBV18 to TRBJ2-3; 7 bases map to TRBD1. V dropped 2 bases and J dropped 5; count of bases not matched to a gene: 7. The CDR3 sequence is 15 residues long. In germline, CDR1 is KGHSH, CDR2 LQKENI.

V gene TRBV19 combines with J gene TRBJ2-2; D is ambiguous. V dropped 5 bases and J dropped 0 bases, with 7 bases sitting between them. From germline, CDR1 is LNHDA and CDR2 SQIVND (reference sequence). The length of the CDR3 is 14 residues. The CDR3 reads CASSPHANTGELFF. The CDR3 bases are TGTGCCAGTAGTCCACACGCGAACACCGGGGAGCTGTTTTTT. Complete variable domain (other parts from reference TRBV19 and TRBJ2-2): DGGITQSPKYLFRKEGQNVTLSCEQNLNHDAMYWYRQDPGQGLRLIYYSQIVNDFQKGDIAEGYSVSREKKESFPLTVTSAQKNPTAFYLCASSPHANTGELFFGEGSRLTVL.

Only a few counts were recorded for this clone. The chain links TRBV4-1 to TRBJ1-4, with D perhaps matching TRBD1 (5 bases). The germline gives CDR1 MGHRA, CDR2 YSYEKL. The CDR3 has 17 amino acids. V shed 7 bases and J shed 0 bases, with 18 bases lying between them. CDR3: CASTDRDLVATNEKLFF. CDR3 nucleotide sequence: TGCGCCAGCACCGACAGAGATCTTGTTGCAACTAATGAAAAACTGTTTTTT.

This sequence joins TRBV6-6 and TRBJ1-2, with 10 bases matching TRBD1. Germline CDR1 MNHNY, CDR2 SVGAGI (reference sequence). With V trimmed by 7 bases and J by 7 bases, 6 bases remained unmatched. The CDR3 runs 13 residues. CDR3 in amino acids: CASKPGQGSGYTF. CDR3 nucleotide sequence: TGTGCCAGCAAACCGGGACAGGGGTCTGGCTACACCTTC.

The chain employs TRBV9 and TRBJ1-5, with D uncertain. Germline CDR1 and CDR2: SGDLS and YYNGEE. Deletions cut 0 bases from V and 5 bases from J, with 12 bases between. The CDR3 runs 15 residues. For the CDR3, the DNA is TGTGCCAGCAGCGTAGACCCGGAGCCTCATCAGCCCCAGCATTTT. Translated, it gives CASSVDPEPHQPQHF.

For the CDR3, the DNA is TGTGCCAGCAGCTTTATTCAAGACAGCACTGAAGCTTTCTTT. This translates into CASSFIQDSTEAFF. V gene TRBV7-6 combines with J gene TRBJ1-1; possible D gene TRBD1, 5 bases. CDR3 length: 14 residues. With 3 bases removed from V and 4 bases from J, the gap between germline ends came to 12 bases. In germline, CDR1 is SGHVS, CDR2 FNYEAQ.

J is TRBJ2-5 and V is TRBV7-2; D remains unclear. From germline, CDR1 is SGHTA and CDR2 FQGNSA. The ends were cut back, 1 base at V and 14 bases at J, with 20 bases in the middle. The CDR3 is 14 residues long. CDR3 DNA sequence: TGTGCCAGCAGCTTAGAAGGCGGTCCAAACCTCTCCTACTTC. This encodes CASSLEGGPNLSYF. Filled out from reference TRBV7-2 and TRBJ2-5, the complete variable domain reads GAGVSQSPSNKVTEKGKDVELRCDPISGHTALYWYRQSLGQGLEFLIYFQGNSAPDKSGLPSDRFSAERTGGSVSTLTIQRTQQEDSAVYLCASSLEGGPNLSYFGPGTRLLVL.

The chain uses TRBV29-1 and TRBJ1-2; TRBD1 might be the D (6 bases). V was trimmed by 6 bases and J by 3 bases, leaving 11 bases between them. The CDR3 spans 12 residues. The germline V gene has CDR1 SQVTM and CDR2 ANQGSEA. The CDR3 bases are TGCAGCGTCATCAGGGGTCACTATGGCTACACCTTC. Its protein product is CSVIRGHYGYTF.

This clone appeared a single time. V usage is TRBV28 and J usage is TRBJ1-5; maybe TRBD1 (5 bases). CDR1 and CDR2 (germline): MDHEN, SYDVKM. V lost 1 base and J 2 bases, leaving 12 bases between the germline ends. The CDR3 consists of 16 residues. The CDR3 region is CASSLSGNGGNQPQHF. In DNA form, the CDR3 reads TGTGCCAGCAGTTTATCAGGGAACGGTGGCAATCAGCCCCAGCATTTT. Full variable domain (rest looked up from reference TRBV28 and TRBJ1-5): DVKVTQSSRYLVKRTGEKVFLECVQDMDHENMFWYRQDPGLGLRLIYFSYDVKMKEKGDIPEGYSVSREKKERFSLILESASTNQTSMYLCASSLSGNGGNQPQHFGDGTRLSIL.

This rearrangement joins TRBV20-1 to TRBJ1-5; no clear D gene. The CDR3 spans 11 residues. V was pared by 4 bases and J by 2 bases, with 3 bases between. From germline, CDR1 is DFQATT and CDR2 SNEGSKA (reference sequence). The CDR3 protein is CSAIGNQPQHF. CDR3 in DNA: TGCAGTGCTATAGGCAATCAGCCCCAGCATTTT.

The rearrangement uses TRBV28 and TRBJ2-7; TRBD2 agrees at 7 bases. V was clipped by 4 bases and J by 2 bases; unmatched bases: 8. The CDR3 covers 15 residues. CDR1 is MDHEN and CDR2 is SYDVKM in the germline V gene. The CDR3 nucleotides are TGTGCCAGCAGTTCCCCCCCAGCGGGGACCTACGAGCAGTACTTC. Translated, it gives CASSSPPAGTYEQYF.

This chain uses TRBV5-1 with TRBJ2-3, with 9 bases that match TRBD2. Germline V gene lookup returns CDR1 SGHRS and CDR2 YFSETQ. The junction had 14 bases not matched to a gene; V was cut back by 4 bases and J by 2 bases. The CDR3 runs 18 residues. The CDR3 sequence: CASSPGASRGGATDTQYF. CDR3 nucleotide sequence: TGCGCCAGCAGCCCCGGAGCATCCCGCGGGGGGGCCACAGATACGCAGTATTTT.

The V and J genes are TRBV4-2 and TRBJ2-1; TRBD1 matches at 7 bases. This CDR3 is built from 15 residues. V was pared by 0 bases and J by 2 bases, with 1 base of the junction left unmatched. Germline V lookup: CDR1 LGHNA, CDR2 YNFKEQ. The CDR3 DNA reads as TGTGCCAGCAGCCAAGACCAGGGGGCCTACAATGAGCAGTTCTTC. Residues: CASSQDQGAYNEQFF.

V and J are TRBV18 and TRBJ1-1; D is unclear. The CDR3 runs to 14 residues. V lost 6 bases and J lost 0, with 11 bases in between. The germline CDR1 and CDR2 sequences are KGHSH and LQKENI. This CDR3 is CASSPEQLNTEAFF. The CDR3 nucleotides are TGTGCCAGCTCGCCCGAACAGCTGAACACTGAAGCTTTCTTT.

The V call is TRBV6-5, the J call TRBJ1-1; 7 bases are shared with TRBD1. V shed 6 bases and J 0 bases; nucleotides not matched to a gene: 4. There are 14 residues in the CDR3. Germline lookup yields CDR1 MNHEY and CDR2 SVGAGI. The CDR3 is CASRMTGMNTEAFF. DNA of the CDR3: TGTGCCAGCAGGATGACAGGGATGAACACTGAAGCTTTCTTT.

The CDR3 protein is CASSQGTGLGNTEAFF. CDR3 in DNA: TGTGCCAGCAGCCAAGGGACTGGGCTAGGGAACACTGAAGCTTTCTTT. The rearrangement joins TRBV4-2 to TRBJ1-1; D unclear. Germline V lookup: CDR1 LGHNA, CDR2 YNFKEQ. Deletions cut 1 base from V and 1 base from J, with 13 bases between. This CDR3 has 16 amino acids.

CDR3 nucleotides: TGTGCCGTCGGGTGGGGGGGCCGCGATACGCAGTATTTT. The encoded protein is CAVGWGGRDTQYF. This chain joins TRBV10-3 and TRBJ2-3; weak D call: TRBD2 (7 bases). V was trimmed by 11 bases and J by 6 bases, leaving 18 bases between them. The germline CDR1 and CDR2 sequences are ENHRY and SYGVKD. This CDR3 is 13 amino acids long.

The chain is built from TRBV5-5 and TRBJ1-1; D gene uncertain. Trimming left V 3 bases short and J 12 bases short, with 18 bases between. Germline-derived CDR1 and CDR2 are SGHKS and YYEKEE (reference sequence). The CDR3 consists of 13 residues. CDR3 coding DNA: TGTGCCAGCAGCTCTCCCACCGGAGGGCAGACTTTCTTT. Residues: CASSSPTGGQTFF. The variable domain in full, completed from reference TRBV5-5 and TRBJ1-1, reads DAGVTQSPTHLIKTRGQQVTLRCSPISGHKSVSWYQQVLGQGPQFIFQYYEKEERGRGNFPDRFSARQFPNYSSELNVNALLLGDSALYLCASSSPTGGQTFFGQGTRLTVV.

The V gene is TRBV2, the J gene TRBJ2-1; 10 bases align to TRBD2. Germline CDR1 SNHLY, CDR2 FYNNEI. This CDR3 spans 16 amino acids. Trimming took 1 base from V and 7 from J; bases not matched to a gene: 7. Here the CDR3 DNA reads TGTGCCAGCAGTGAAGGGTTAGCGGGGGGTACAAATGAGCAGTTCTTC. Protein sequence: CASSEGLAGGTNEQFF.

The rearrangement uses TRBV27 and TRBJ2-3; D gene unclear. Germline assignment: CDR1 MNHEY and CDR2 SMNVEV (reference sequence). Trimming shortened V by 2 bases and J by 1 base, and 10 bases separated the two germline ends. This CDR3 comprises 15 residues. CDR3 DNA sequence: TGTGCCAGCAGTTTAGCCGGGTCGGGCACAGATACGCAGTATTTT. Residues: CASSLAGSGTDTQYF.

The J gene is TRBJ1-1, the V gene TRBV9, with a possible D match to TRBD1 (5 bases). V was trimmed by 0 bases and J by 3 bases, leaving 18 bases between them. From germline, CDR1 is SGDLS and CDR2 YYNGEE. CDR3 length equals 17 residues. In DNA, the CDR3 is TGTGCCAGCAGCGTAGACCAGGAGAAGGCGGGGGACACTGAAGCTTTCTTT. Encoded protein: CASSVDQEKAGDTEAFF.